This T cell receptor (beta chain) was sequenced for a study of shared T cell receptors in the human thymus. Germline lookup yields CDR1 LNHNV and CDR2 YYDKDF (reference sequence). The CDR3 spans 17 residues. J gave up 1 base and V 2 bases, and 10 bases lay outside the gene matches. The assay was immunoSEQ multiplex PCR, and TCRdb's table has in-frame clones only and misses some. The table has some 700,000 clones, approximately 85% seen once; the top ten hold approximately 0.01%. This sample was also put to use in a study of human thymus T cells. As that study records: Among the donors, all were healthy Finnish infants having corrective surgery for congenital heart defects. Thymus specimens were resections from corrective heart surgery. Highly overlapping thymic repertoires in unrelated individuals were reported by related research.

The J gene is TRBJ1-1, the V gene TRBV15, with 7 bases that match TRBD1. Source material: thymocytes. This TCR was recovered from a girl younger than two with a congenital heart defect. The CDR3 spells CATSRPLRGRENTEAFF. Here the CDR3 DNA reads TGTGCCACCAGCAGACCCCTAAGGGGGCGGGAGAACACTGAAGCTTTCTTT.